The rows below give T cell receptor beta chains drawn from one sample of a study of blood T cell repertoires in COVID-19. Sequencing used immunoSEQ multiplex PCR; TCRdb keeps in-frame clones, though not all of them. The data hold 150,000 or so clones, with 75% to 85% observed a single time. Sample: peripheral blood. All receptors derive from a woman aged 80 or over with active or convalescent COVID-19. CDR3s include the opening cysteine and the closing phenylalanine or tryptophan. A D gene is named only where the DNA matches it firmly. Clone size, where shown, is once, few, many, or a class for clones that have expanded.

j_call | clone_size | d_call | v_call | cdr3_length | cdr3_nt | cdr3_aa
TRBJ2-5 | many | TRBD2 | TRBV28 | 13 | TGTGCCAGCAGTGGGACTAGGCGAGAGACCCAGTACTTC | CASSGTRRETQYF
TRBJ2-2 | NA | NA | TRBV2 | 14 | TGTGCCAGCAGCACAGGGTCGAACACCGGGGAGCTGTTTTTT | CASSTGSNTGELFF
TRBJ1-5 | NA | NA | TRBV6-1 | 14 | TGTGCCAGCAGTGAAGAATATAGCAATCAGCCCCAGCATTTT | CASSEEYSNQPQHF
TRBJ2-7 | NA | NA | TRBV6-5 | 12 | TGTGCCATTGGGCCTCTTTCCTACGAGCAGTACTTC | CAIGPLSYEQYF
TRBJ1-3 | NA | NA | TRBV6-2/TRBV6-3 | 11 | TGTGCCAGCAGTCAAGGAAACACCATATATTTT | CASSQGNTIYF
TRBJ1-1 | NA | NA | TRBV14 | 14 | TGTGCCAGCAGCCAAGTTGGGAGAAACACTGAAGCTTTCTTT | CASSQVGRNTEAFF
TRBJ2-7 | few | TRBD1 | TRBV5-6 | 16 | TGTGCCAGCAGCCACTATCGACAGGGGGCGAAGCACGAGCAGTACTTC | CASSHYRQGAKHEQYF
TRBJ2-1 | NA | TRBD2 | TRBV4-2 | 17 | TGTGCCAGCAGCCAGGTTAGCGGGATGAGCTCCTACAATGAGCAGTTCTTC | CASSQVSGMSSYNEQFF
TRBJ2-1 | NA | NA | TRBV7-2 | 16 | TGTGCCAGCAGCCGCGACCGGGACTTTGCCTTCAATGAGCAGTTCTTC | CASSRDRDFAFNEQFF
TRBJ1-2 | many | NA | TRBV5-8 | 15 | TGTGCCAGCAGCTGGAGGTTCCCAGCTAACTATGGCTACACCTTC | CASSWRFPANYGYTF
TRBJ1-4 | few | TRBD1 | TRBV6-1 | 16 | TGTGCCAGCAGTGAATCTATGGGACAGGGTTCTGAAAAACTGTTTTTT | CASSESMGQGSEKLFF
TRBJ2-3 | NA | NA | TRBV9 | 13 | TGTGCCAGCAGCGGAGGTATCACAGATACGCAGTATTTT | CASSGGITDTQYF
TRBJ1-1 | few | NA | TRBV7-6 | 14 | TGTGCCAGCAGCTTAGGGGGCCCTAACACTGAAGCTTTCTTT | CASSLGGPNTEAFF
TRBJ1-2 | NA | TRBD1 | TRBV27 | 13 | TGTGCCAGCAGTTTACAAGGACAGGGGGCGCGTACCTTC | CASSLQGQGARTF
TRBJ2-5 | NA | TRBD2 | TRBV3-1/TRBV3-2 | 16 | TGTGCCAGCAGCCAAGTAGCGGGGGCGATCCAAGAGACCCAGTACTTC | CASSQVAGAIQETQYF
TRBJ1-1 | NA | TRBD1 | TRBV6-5 | 14 | TGTGCCAGCAGACCCAGGACAGGGGGCCTTGAAGCTTTCTTT | CASRPRTGGLEAFF
TRBJ2-5 | NA | NA | TRBV4-1 | 13 | TGCGCCAGCAGTCAAGGAGTGCAAGAGACCCAGTACTTC | CASSQGVQETQYF
TRBJ1-5 | once | TRBD1 | TRBV19 | 15 | TGTGCCAGTCTCAAAGGGGGCCCCTTAAATCAGCCCCAGCATTTT | CASLKGGPLNQPQHF
TRBJ2-2 | few | TRBD1 | TRBV5-4 | 17 | TGTGCCAGCAGCGCCAGGGACAGACTTACGAACACCGGGGAGCTGTTTTTT | CASSARDRLTNTGELFF
TRBJ1-6 | NA | NA | TRBV2 | 14 | TGTGCCAGCAGTGGGGACTCGGGGGTTTCACCCCTCCACTTT | CASSGDSGVSPLHF
TRBJ2-5 | NA | NA | TRBV19 | 12 | TGTGCCAGCGGGACAACTCAAGAGACCCAGTACTTC | CASGTTQETQYF
TRBJ2-7 | NA | NA | TRBV11-2 | 13 | TGTGCCAGCAGCTATTTACAGGGCTACGAGCAGTACTTC | CASSYLQGYEQYF
TRBJ1-6 | NA | TRBD1 | TRBV7-2 | 16 | TGTGCCAGCAGCCCTGAGACGGGACAGCATAATTCACCCCTCCACTTT | CASSPETGQHNSPLHF
TRBJ2-7 | NA | NA | TRBV30 | 13 | TGTGCCGGGAGAGCACCGAGCTCCTACGAGCAGTACTTC | CAGRAPSSYEQYF
TRBJ1-2 | NA | NA | TRBV10-2 | 13 | TGCGCCAGCAGTGGAGCGGCTAACTATGGCTACACCTTC | CASSGAANYGYTF
TRBJ1-5 | NA | TRBD1 | TRBV3-1/TRBV3-2 | 18 | TGTGCCAGCAGCCTTCTCCGAGGACAGGATAGACTCAATCAGCCCCAGCATTTT | CASSLLRGQDRLNQPQHF
TRBJ1-5 | NA | TRBD1 | TRBV3-1/TRBV3-2 | 18 | TGTGCCAGCAGCCAATACCGGGGACAGGGGGCCCAAAATCAGCCCCAGCATTTT | CASSQYRGQGAQNQPQHF
TRBJ1-1 | NA | NA | TRBV30 | 14 | TGTGCCTGGACCACTCGGGGGTGGAACACTGAAGCTTTCTTT | CAWTTRGWNTEAFF
TRBJ2-5 | NA | TRBD2 | TRBV3-1/TRBV3-2 | 17 | TGTGCCAGCAGCGAGGGGGGACTAGCGGGGACCCAAGAGACCCAGTACTTC | CASSEGGLAGTQETQYF
TRBJ2-3 | NA | NA | TRBV7-2 | 14 | TGTGCCAGCAGCTTGGGCAGAAGCACAGATACGCAGTATTTT | CASSLGRSTDTQYF
TRBJ1-2 | NA | NA | TRBV5-1 | 12 | TGCGCCAGCAGCTTTAAGGGGGACGGCTACACCTTC | CASSFKGDGYTF